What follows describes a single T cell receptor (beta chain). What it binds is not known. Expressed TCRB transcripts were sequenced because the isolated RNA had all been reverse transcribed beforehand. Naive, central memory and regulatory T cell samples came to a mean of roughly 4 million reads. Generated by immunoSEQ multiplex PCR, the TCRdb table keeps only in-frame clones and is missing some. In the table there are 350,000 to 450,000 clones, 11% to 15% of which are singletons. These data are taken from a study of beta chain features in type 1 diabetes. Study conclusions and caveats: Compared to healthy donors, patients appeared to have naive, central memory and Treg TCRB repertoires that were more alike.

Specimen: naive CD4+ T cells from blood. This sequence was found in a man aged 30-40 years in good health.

Here the CDR3 DNA reads TGTGCCAGCAGCTTAAGGCGAGATACGCAGTATTTT. It is translated as CASSLRRDTQYF. V gene TRBV7-2 combines with J gene TRBJ2-3; no definite D call. Germline values: CDR1 SGHTA, CDR2 FQGNSA. The CDR3 has 12 amino acids. Trimming left V 2 bases short and J 5 bases short, with 5 bases between. Looking up the rest from reference TRBV7-2 and TRBJ2-3 gives the full variable domain: GAGVSQSPSNKVTEKGKDVELRCDPISGHTALYWYRQSLGQGLEFLIYFQGNSAPDKSGLPSDRFSAERTGGSVSTLTIQRTQQEDSAVYLCASSLRRDTQYFGPGTRLTVL.